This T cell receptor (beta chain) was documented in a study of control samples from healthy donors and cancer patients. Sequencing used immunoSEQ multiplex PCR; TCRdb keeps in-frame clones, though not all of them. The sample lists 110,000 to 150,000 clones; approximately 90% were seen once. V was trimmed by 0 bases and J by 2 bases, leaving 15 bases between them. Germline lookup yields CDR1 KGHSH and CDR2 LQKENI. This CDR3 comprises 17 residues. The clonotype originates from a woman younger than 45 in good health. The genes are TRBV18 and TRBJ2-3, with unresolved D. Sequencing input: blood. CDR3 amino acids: CASSPPSGSLYTDTQYF. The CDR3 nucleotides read TGTGCCAGCTCACCACCAAGTGGGTCACTTTACACAGATACGCAGTATTTT.